The clone carrying this T cell receptor (beta chain) has a count of ten or more. The antigen is unknown. This entry comes from a study of T-cell reconstitution after alpha-beta-depleted transplantation in children. Study-level findings and limits: Day-60 TCRbeta diversity that was high in some patients was derived from surviving recipient T cells and thymic progenitors. Hyperexpanded clones declined; after one year, newly produced T cells mostly supplied diversity. Reportedly, roughly two months post-transplant, alpha-beta T cells arose from several hundred expanded graft clones.

Unique molecular identifiers were used in preparing the TCRbeta library. Each CDR3 protein gets one entry after TCRdb re-called the PCR reads with MiXCR. In the table there are some 550,000 distinct CDR3 sequences, 23% of which are singletons. With 5 bases removed from V and 4 bases from J, the gap between germline ends came to 14 bases. The length of the CDR3 is 14 residues. CDR1 is DFQATT and CDR2 is SNEGSKA in the germline V gene (reference sequence). The chain recombines TRBV20-1 with TRBJ1-4; D gene unclear. Sequencing was performed on PBMCs, mostly from graft donor cells, taken 360 days after TCRalphabeta/CD19-depleted stem cell transplant. This clonotype was sampled from a boy younger than two who had a stem cell transplant for acute myeloid leukemia, so the T cells may come from the graft donor. The CDR3 spells CSARAWGGNEKLFF. In DNA form, the CDR3 reads TGCAGTGCTCGGGCATGGGGAGGTAATGAAAAACTGTTTTTT.